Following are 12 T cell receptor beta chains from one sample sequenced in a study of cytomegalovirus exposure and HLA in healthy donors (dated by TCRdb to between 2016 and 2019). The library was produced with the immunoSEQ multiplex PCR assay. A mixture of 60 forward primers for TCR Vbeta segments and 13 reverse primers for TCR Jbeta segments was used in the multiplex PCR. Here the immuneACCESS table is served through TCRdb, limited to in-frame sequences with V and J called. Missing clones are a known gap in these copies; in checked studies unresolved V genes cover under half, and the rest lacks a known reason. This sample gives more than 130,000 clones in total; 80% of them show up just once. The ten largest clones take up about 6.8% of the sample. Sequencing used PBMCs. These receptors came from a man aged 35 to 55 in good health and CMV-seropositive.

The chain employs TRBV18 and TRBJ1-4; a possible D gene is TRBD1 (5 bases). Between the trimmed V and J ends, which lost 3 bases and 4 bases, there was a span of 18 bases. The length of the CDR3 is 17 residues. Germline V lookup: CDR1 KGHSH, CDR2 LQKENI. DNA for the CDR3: TGTGCCAGCTCACCCCGCGTCGGGACTGTAGTTAATGAAAAACTGTTTTTT. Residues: CASSPRVGTVVNEKLFF. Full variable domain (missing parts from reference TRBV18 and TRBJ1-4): NAGVMQNPRHLVRRRGQEARLRCSPMKGHSHVYWYRQLPEEGLKFMVYLQKENIIDESGMPKERFSAEFPKEGPSILRIQQVVRGDSAAYFCASSPRVGTVVNEKLFFGSGTQLSVL.

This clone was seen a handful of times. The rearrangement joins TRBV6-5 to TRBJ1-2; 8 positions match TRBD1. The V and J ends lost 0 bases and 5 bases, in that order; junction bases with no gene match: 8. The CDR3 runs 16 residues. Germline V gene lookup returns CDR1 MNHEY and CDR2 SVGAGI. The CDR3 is CASSYSGTGGNYGYTF. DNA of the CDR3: TGTGCCAGCAGTTACTCGGGCACAGGGGGTAATTATGGCTACACCTTC.

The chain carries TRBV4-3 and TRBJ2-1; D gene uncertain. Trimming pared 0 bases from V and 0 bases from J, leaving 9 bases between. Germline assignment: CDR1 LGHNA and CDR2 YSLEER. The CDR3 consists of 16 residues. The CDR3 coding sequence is TGCGCCAGCAGCCAAGACGTCAGTAACTCCTACAATGAGCAGTTCTTC. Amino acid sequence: CASSQDVSNSYNEQFF.

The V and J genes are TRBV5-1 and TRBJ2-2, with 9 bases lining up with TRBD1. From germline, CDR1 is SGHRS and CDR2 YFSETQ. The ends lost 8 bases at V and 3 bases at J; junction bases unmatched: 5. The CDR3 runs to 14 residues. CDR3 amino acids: CASETGGYTGELFF. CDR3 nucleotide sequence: TGCGCCAGTGAGACAGGGGGTTACACCGGGGAGCTGTTTTTT.

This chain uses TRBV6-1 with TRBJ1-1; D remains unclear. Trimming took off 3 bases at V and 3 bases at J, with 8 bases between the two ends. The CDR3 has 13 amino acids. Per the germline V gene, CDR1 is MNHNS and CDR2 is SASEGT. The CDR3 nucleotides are TGTGCCAGCAGTGATTCTACCGACACTGAAGCTTTCTTT. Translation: CASSDSTDTEAFF.

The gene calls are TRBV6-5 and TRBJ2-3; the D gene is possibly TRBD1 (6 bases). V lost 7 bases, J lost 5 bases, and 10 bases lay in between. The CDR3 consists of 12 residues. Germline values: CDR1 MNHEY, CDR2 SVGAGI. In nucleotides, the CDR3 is TGTGCCAGCAACAGGGCTGGAGATACGCAGTATTTT. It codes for CASNRAGDTQYF.

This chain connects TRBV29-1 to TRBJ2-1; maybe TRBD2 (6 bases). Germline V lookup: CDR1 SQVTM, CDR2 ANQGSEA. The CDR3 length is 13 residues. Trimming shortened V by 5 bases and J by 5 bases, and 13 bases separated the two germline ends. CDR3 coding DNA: TGCAGCGTTCTACCGGGACTGAACAATGAGCAGTTCTTC. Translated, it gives CSVLPGLNNEQFF.

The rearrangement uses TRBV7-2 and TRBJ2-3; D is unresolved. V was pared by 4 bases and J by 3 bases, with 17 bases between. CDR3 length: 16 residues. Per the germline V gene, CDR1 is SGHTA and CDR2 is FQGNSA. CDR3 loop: CASSSPSGPRTDTQYF. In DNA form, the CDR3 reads TGTGCCAGCAGCTCCCCCTCCGGCCCTAGAACAGATACGCAGTATTTT.

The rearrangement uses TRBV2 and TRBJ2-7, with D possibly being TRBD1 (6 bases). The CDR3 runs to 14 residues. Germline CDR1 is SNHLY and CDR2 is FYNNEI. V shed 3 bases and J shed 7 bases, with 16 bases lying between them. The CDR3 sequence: CASSDDRLSREQYF. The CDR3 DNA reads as TGTGCCAGCAGTGATGACAGGCTGTCACGAGAGCAGTACTTC.

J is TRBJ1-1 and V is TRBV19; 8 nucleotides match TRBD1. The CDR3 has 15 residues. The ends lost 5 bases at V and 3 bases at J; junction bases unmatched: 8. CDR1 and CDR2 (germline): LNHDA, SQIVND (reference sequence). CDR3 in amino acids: CASSHRGKQYTEAFF. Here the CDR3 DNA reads TGTGCCAGTAGTCACAGGGGGAAGCAATACACTGAAGCTTTCTTT.

The CDR3 DNA sequence: TGTGCCAGCAGTCCTGGGACAGGGGGTCTGAACACTGAAGCTTTCTTT. It specifies CASSPGTGGLNTEAFF. This chain joins TRBV2 and TRBJ1-1, with 11 nucleotides matching TRBD1. V shed 5 bases, J shed 0 bases, and the junction held 5 bases outside the gene matches. The germline V gene has CDR1 SNHLY and CDR2 FYNNEI. There are 16 residues in the CDR3.

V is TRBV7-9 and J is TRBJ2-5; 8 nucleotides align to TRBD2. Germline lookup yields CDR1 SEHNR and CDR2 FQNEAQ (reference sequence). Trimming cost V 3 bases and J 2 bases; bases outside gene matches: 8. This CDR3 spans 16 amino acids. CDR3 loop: CASSFGVASGQETQYF. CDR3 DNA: TGTGCCAGCAGCTTCGGGGTGGCTAGCGGGCAAGAGACCCAGTACTTC.